One and the same sample provided the 28 T cell receptor beta chains below, sequenced in a study of cytotoxic CD8 clonotypes in ibrutinib-treated CLL. TCRdb's table, derived via immunoSEQ multiplex PCR, lists solely in-frame clones and lacks some. The sample has 140,000 or so clones, around 80% seen once. Specimen: PBMCs, collected after 12 months of ibrutinib treatment. These receptors were taken from a human donor with chronic lymphocytic leukemia.

This clone was counted between two and nine times. The gene calls are TRBV6-5 and TRBJ1-3; possible D gene TRBD1, 5 bases. Between the trimmed V and J ends, which lost 8 bases and 0 bases, there was a span of 11 bases. Germline V gives CDR1 MNHEY, CDR2 SVGAGI. CDR3 length: 14 amino acids. The CDR3 DNA follows: TGTGCCAGCGGAGTCGGGGCCTCTGGAAACACCATATATTTT. Its translation is CASGVGASGNTIYF.

The chain has TRBV11-3 and TRBJ2-1; D unresolved. Between the trimmed V and J ends, which lost 1 base and 4 bases, there was a span of 5 bases. The CDR3 is 13 residues long. Germline values: CDR1 SGHNT, CDR2 YENEEA. CDR3 sequence (DNA): TGTGCCAGCAGCTTAGGCCAATACAATGAGCAGTTCTTC. Translated, it gives CASSLGQYNEQFF.

This clone turned up a few times. The chain combines TRBV14 with TRBJ2-5, with TRBD2 matching 8 bases. The CDR3 runs 16 residues. The germline CDR1 and CDR2 sequences are SGHDN and FVKESK. Unmatched junction bases numbered 9, after V lost 4 bases and J lost 2 bases. The CDR3 DNA reads TGTGCCAGCAGCCTGCTGACTAGCGTTCGTCAAGAGACCCAGTACTTC. As protein: CASSLLTSVRQETQYF. The full variable domain, rest sourced from reference TRBV14 and TRBJ2-5, is EAGVTQFPSHSVIEKGQTVTLRCDPISGHDNLYWYRRVMGKEIKFLLHFVKESKQDESGMPNNRFLAERTGGTYSTLKVQPAELEDSGVYFCASSLLTSVRQETQYFGPGTRLLVL.

The CDR3: CASSYSKQVYEQYF. The CDR3 DNA follows: TGTGCCAGCAGTTACTCGAAGCAGGTCTACGAGCAGTACTTC. The rearrangement uses TRBV6-5 and TRBJ2-7; D ambiguous. The CDR3 contains 14 residues. Germline CDR1 is MNHEY and CDR2 is SVGAGI. Deletions cut 0 bases from V and 3 bases from J, with 9 bases between.

V is TRBV7-6 and J is TRBJ2-6, with D unclear. The germline gives CDR1 SGHVS, CDR2 FNYEAQ. The germline V and J ends were trimmed by 0 bases and 1 base, with 1 base remaining between them. This CDR3 spans 14 amino acids. For the CDR3, the DNA is TGTGCCAGCAGCTTAGCTTCTGGGGCCAACGTCCTGACTTTC. It yields the protein CASSLASGANVLTF. Full variable domain (remainder filled in from reference TRBV7-6 and TRBJ2-6): GAGVSQSPRYKVTKRGQDVALRCDPISGHVSLYWYRQALGQGPEFLTYFNYEAQQDKSGLPNDRFSAERPEGSISTLTIQRTEQRDSAMYRCASSLASGANVLTFGAGSRLTVL.

The chain is built from TRBV29-1 and TRBJ2-7, with D tentatively TRBD1 (7 bases). There are 14 residues in the CDR3. Germline V gene sequence: CDR1 SQVTM, CDR2 ANQGSEA. Between the trimmed V and J ends, which lost 1 base and 0 bases, there was a span of 10 bases. DNA for the CDR3: TGCAGCGTTGAAGGGCGGGACAGCTCCTACGAGCAGTACTTC. Residues: CSVEGRDSSYEQYF.

V and J are TRBV5-1 and TRBJ1-1, with 7 nucleotides matching TRBD1. The CDR3 loop spans 15 amino acids. Per germline, CDR1 SGHRS and CDR2 YFSETQ. The junction had 10 bases not matched to a gene; V was cut back by 4 bases and J by 4 bases. The CDR3 DNA sequence: TGCGCCAGCAGCGCAGGGGGGCAAAAGATCACTGAAGCTTTCTTT. Protein sequence: CASSAGGQKITEAFF. Drawing the rest from reference TRBV5-1 and TRBJ1-1, the complete variable domain is KAGVTQTPRYLIKTRGQQVTLSCSPISGHRSVSWYQQTPGQGLQFLFEYFSETQRNKGNFPGRFSGRQFSNSRSEMNVSTLELGDSALYLCASSAGGQKITEAFFGQGTRLTVV.

The chain has TRBV13 and TRBJ1-1, with D hard to call. Trimming took 1 base from V and 4 from J, leaving 13 bases between them. CDR1 PRHDT and CDR2 FYEKMQ come from the germline V gene (reference sequence). The CDR3 length is 15 residues. For the CDR3, the DNA is TGTGCCAGCAGCTTAGTCGGGGTGTTGGCCACTGAAGCTTTCTTT. Translation gives CASSLVGVLATEAFF.

The gene calls are TRBV28 and TRBJ1-1, with 10 bases matching TRBD1. CDR1 MDHEN and CDR2 SYDVKM come from the germline V gene. The V segment lost 7 bases and the J segment 11 bases; nucleotides outside the gene matches: 16. This CDR3 has 15 residues. The CDR3: CASTSHVGTGVWAFF. DNA for the CDR3: TGTGCCAGCACCTCCCATGTAGGGACAGGGGTGTGGGCTTTCTTT.

This clone was counted once. The same CDR3 is also encoded by other DNA sequences in this sample. V usage is TRBV29-1 and J usage is TRBJ1-1, with D uncertain. Germline V gives CDR1 SQVTM, CDR2 ANQGSEA. Trimming stripped 4 bases from V and 0 bases from J, with 6 bases between. The CDR3 length is 12 residues. CDR3: CSVGRMNTEAFF. CDR3 DNA sequence: TGCAGCGTTGGCCGGATGAACACTGAAGCTTTCTTT.

The chain uses TRBV5-4 and TRBJ2-1; D unresolved. Germline V gene sequence: CDR1 SGHNT, CDR2 YYREEE (reference sequence). The CDR3 consists of 13 residues. Trimming removed 4 bases from V and 8 bases from J, with 13 bases in between. The CDR3 DNA reads TGTGCCAGCAGCGAGACTCGCATCTATGAGCAGTTCTTC. Its translation is CASSETRIYEQFF. The full variable domain, in which reference TRBV5-4 and TRBJ2-1 provide the parts outside the CDR3, is ETGVTQSPTHLIKTRGQQVTLRCSSQSGHNTVSWYQQALGQGPQFIFQYYREEENGRGNFPPRFSGLQFPNYSSELNVNALELDDSALYLCASSETRIYEQFFGPGTRLTVL.

V gene TRBV2 combines with J gene TRBJ2-1, with D maybe TRBD1 (6 bases). The germline V and J ends were trimmed by 6 bases and 7 bases, with 10 bases remaining between them. CDR3 length: 12 amino acids. Germline V CDR1 and CDR2: SNHLY, FYNNEI. In DNA, the CDR3 is TGTGCCAGCAGCGCCAGGGGTAATGAGCAGTTCTTC. It codes for CASSARGNEQFF.

The CDR3 DNA sequence: TGTGCTAGTGGTTTGGTACTTTCCCTAGCGGAGGTTGAGCAGTTCTTC. Its protein product is CASGLVLSLAEVEQFF. The chain uses TRBV12-5 and TRBJ2-1, with 7 bases aligning to TRBD2. The V segment lost 0 bases and the J segment 9 bases; nucleotides outside the gene matches: 11. The V gene's germline CDR1 is LGHNT and CDR2 FRNRAP. This CDR3 comprises 16 residues.

This chain connects TRBV29-1 to TRBJ2-3, with 10 bases identical to TRBD2. Per germline, CDR1 SQVTM and CDR2 ANQGSEA. Trimming cost V 6 bases and J 6 bases; bases outside gene matches: 12. CDR3 length equals 15 residues. The CDR3 DNA sequence: TGCAGCGTGATGACTAGCGGGTGGTATGTCGATACGCAGTATTTT. Translated: CSVMTSGWYVDTQYF.

The CDR3, as DNA: TGTGCCAGCAGCTCCGGAGTCGAGCAGTACTTC. This codes for CASSSGVEQYF. V gene TRBV11-3 combines with J gene TRBJ2-7; D remains unclear. Germline V lookup: CDR1 SGHNT, CDR2 YENEEA. Between the trimmed V and J ends, which lost 4 bases and 6 bases, there was a span of 7 bases. This CDR3 comprises 11 residues. The whole variable domain, remainder taken from reference TRBV11-3 and TRBJ2-7, is EAGVVQSPRYKIIEKKQPVAFWCNPISGHNTLYWYLQNLGQGPELLIRYENEEAVDDSQLPKDRFSAERLKGVDSTLKIQPAELGDSAVYLCASSSGVEQYFGPGTRLTVT.

V usage is TRBV4-3 and J usage is TRBJ1-2, with TRBD1 matching 7 bases. J was trimmed by 9 bases and V by 0 bases; bases with no gene match: 10. Germline CDR1 and CDR2: LGHNA and YSLEER. The CDR3 extends over 15 amino acids. CDR3: CASSQDSNRGVRYTF. Written as DNA, the CDR3 is TGCGCCAGCAGCCAAGATTCTAACAGGGGCGTACGCTACACCTTC.

V and J are TRBV11-2 and TRBJ2-5; D is ambiguous. Trimming took off 2 bases at V and 1 base at J, with 11 bases between the two ends. This CDR3 spans 15 amino acids. The germline gives CDR1 SGHAT, CDR2 FQNNGV. CDR3 bases: TGTGCCAGCAGCTTATGGGATGGCAGCCAAGAGACCCAGTACTTC. Translating it yields CASSLWDGSQETQYF.

J is TRBJ1-1 and V is TRBV10-3, with D uncertain. This CDR3 comprises 14 residues. V lost 4 bases, J lost 3 bases, and 12 bases lay in between. Germline values: CDR1 ENHRY, CDR2 SYGVKD. CDR3 DNA: TGTGCCATCAGTGTTGGGTTGTTGTACACTGAAGCTTTCTTT. The encoded protein is CAISVGLLYTEAFF.

The chain combines TRBV4-2 with TRBJ1-2; D not certain. Trimming stripped 3 bases from V and 10 bases from J, with 18 bases between. Per the germline V gene, CDR1 is LGHNA and CDR2 is YNFKEQ. The CDR3 has 14 residues. The CDR3 protein is CASSHRVAGHSYTF. In DNA, the CDR3 is TGTGCCAGCAGCCATCGCGTCGCGGGCCACTCCTACACCTTC.

The chain has TRBV28 and TRBJ1-5, with 7 bases lining up with TRBD1. Germline lookup yields CDR1 MDHEN and CDR2 SYDVKM. The ends lost 6 bases at V and 7 bases at J; junction bases unmatched: 12. This CDR3 is built from 15 residues. The CDR3 reads CASSTGEKAWQPQHF. DNA of the CDR3: TGTGCCAGCAGCACAGGGGAAAAAGCCTGGCAGCCCCAGCATTTT.

The chain is built from TRBV19 and TRBJ2-7, with D possibly TRBD2 on 6 matching bases. Germline-derived CDR1 and CDR2 are LNHDA and SQIVND (reference sequence). This CDR3 region has 17 residues. Trimming removed 1 base at V and 2 bases at J, with 18 bases between. CDR3 bases: TGTGCCAGTAGTATAGCGTCGGGGGTACTAGCACCCTACGAGCAGTACTTC. It encodes CASSIASGVLAPYEQYF.

V is TRBV4-1 and J is TRBJ2-3; TRBD1 matches 9 bases. The CDR3 consists of 14 residues. Trimming took 6 bases from V and 5 from J; bases not matched to a gene: 6. CDR1 and CDR2 from the germline V gene are MGHRA and YSYEKL. This CDR3 reads CASSGGDRVDTQYF. CDR3 nucleotides: TGCGCCAGCAGTGGAGGGGACAGGGTAGATACGCAGTATTTT.

This clone was seen only a few times. J is TRBJ2-2 and V is TRBV6-6; 8 bases are a match to TRBD1. The CDR3 spans 14 residues. The trim removed 6 bases at V and 4 bases at J, leaving 4 bases unmatched. Germline CDR1 reads MNHNY; CDR2 reads SVGAGI (reference sequence). The CDR3 DNA is TGTGCCAGCAGCCCTACAGGGGGCACCGGGGAGCTGTTTTTT. Its translation is CASSPTGGTGELFF.

This clone was counted once. V gene TRBV6-1 combines with J gene TRBJ2-7, with 8 bases identical to TRBD2. The CDR3 totals 14 residues. Germline loops: CDR1 MNHNS, CDR2 SASEGT. After removal of 3 bases from V and 2 bases from J, the junction contained 3 bases not matched to a gene. The DNA for the CDR3 is TGTGCCAGCAGTGATACGGGAGGGCCCTACGAGCAGTACTTC. Translating it yields CASSDTGGPYEQYF.

The V call is TRBV4-2, the J call TRBJ1-2; D is perhaps TRBD1 (6 bases). Germline V gene sequence: CDR1 LGHNA, CDR2 YNFKEQ. This CDR3 is 18 amino acids long. The V gene lost 4 bases and the J gene lost 4 bases, with 25 bases spanning the gap. Here the CDR3 reads CASSLNYNRVVVSYGYTF. As DNA, the CDR3 is TGTGCCAGCAGCCTAAACTATAACAGGGTTGTCGTCAGCTATGGCTACACCTTC.

This clone was recorded only once. This CDR3 is CASSLGGRWADTQYF. The DNA of the CDR3 is TGTGCCAGCAGCTTAGGCGGGAGGTGGGCAGATACGCAGTATTTT. The chain has TRBV7-2 and TRBJ2-3; the match to TRBD2 covers 8 bases. The CDR3 is 15 amino acids. V gave up 1 base and J gave up 4 bases; unmatched junction bases: 4. The V gene's germline CDR1 is SGHTA and CDR2 FQGNSA.

The J gene is TRBJ2-2, the V gene TRBV7-3; tentatively, D is TRBD2 (6 bases). With 5 bases removed from V and 4 bases from J, the gap between germline ends came to 11 bases. Germline CDR1 reads SGHTA; CDR2 reads FQGTGA. The CDR3 is made up of 14 amino acids. The CDR3 here is CASSIGRGTGELFF. The CDR3 DNA reads as TGTGCCAGCAGCATTGGGCGGGGCACCGGGGAGCTGTTTTTT.

This clone has a single count. V and J are TRBV2 and TRBJ2-5, with D uncertain. Near its end, the DNA agrees better with TRBJ2-7, so the J call may be wrong. The CDR3 extends over 12 amino acids. Germline V lookup: CDR1 SNHLY, CDR2 FYNNEI. This chain's CDR3 is CASKLTVYEQYF. The CDR3 DNA sequence: TGTGCCAGCAAATTGACGGTCTACGAGCAGTACTTC.